The 10 T cell receptor beta chains listed next were all sequenced from one sample in a study of blood T cell repertoires in COVID-19. Profiling relied on immunoSEQ multiplex PCR, and the TCRdb table lists in-frame clones only, not all of them. Among roughly 250,000 clones listed, about 89% were seen once. The source material was peripheral blood. All receptors derive from a man between 25 and 39 years old with acute or convalescent COVID-19.

J is TRBJ2-5 and V is TRBV3-1 (or the pseudogene TRBV3-2); TRBD2 aligns across 8 bases. Germline V CDR1 and CDR2: LGHDT, YNNKEL (reference sequence). The CDR3 consists of 15 residues. The trim removed 6 bases at V and 1 base at J, leaving 7 bases unmatched. For the CDR3, the DNA is TGTGCCAGCAGGTGGCGGGGGGCCCTCCAAGAGACCCAGTACTTC. It specifies CASRWRGALQETQYF.

The chain uses TRBV28 and TRBJ1-1; D possibly corresponds to TRBD1 (5 bases). Trimming removed 0 bases from V and 1 base from J, with 9 bases in between. The CDR3 has 15 amino acids. Germline loops: CDR1 MDHEN, CDR2 SYDVKM. The CDR3 spells CASSLWADRNTEAFF. The CDR3 DNA follows: TGTGCCAGCAGTTTATGGGCTGACAGGAACACTGAAGCTTTCTTT.

Only one count was recorded for this clone. V is TRBV7-3 and J is TRBJ2-1; 9 bases are shared with TRBD2. Germline loops: CDR1 SGHTA, CDR2 FQGTGA. The CDR3 is 15 residues long. The junction had 5 bases not matched to a gene; V was cut back by 5 bases and J by 3 bases. CDR3 sequence: CASSKLAGNYNEQFF. The CDR3 DNA sequence: TGTGCCAGCAGCAAACTAGCGGGTAACTACAATGAGCAGTTCTTC.

V gene TRBV19 combines with J gene TRBJ1-5; 12 nucleotides line up with TRBD1. With V trimmed by 3 bases and J by 6 bases, 6 bases remained unmatched. In germline, CDR1 is LNHDA, CDR2 SQIVND (reference sequence). CDR3 length: 16 residues. The CDR3 reads CASSIRDRGLGQPQHF. The CDR3 DNA sequence: TGTGCCAGTAGTATCAGGGACAGGGGGCTTGGTCAGCCCCAGCATTTT.

J is TRBJ1-6 and V is TRBV29-1, with 7 bases aligning to TRBD1. Unmatched junction bases numbered 8, after V lost 6 bases and J lost 9 bases. Germline V gene lookup returns CDR1 SQVTM and CDR2 ANQGSEA. The CDR3 contains 13 residues. Here the CDR3 reads CSVLTGESSPLHF. DNA of the CDR3: TGCAGCGTGCTTACAGGGGAGAGTTCACCCCTCCACTTT.

This chain uses TRBV28 with TRBJ1-4, with D possibly matching TRBD1 (6 bases). Germline V gene lookup returns CDR1 MDHEN and CDR2 SYDVKM. The V end lost 4 bases, the J end lost 0 bases, and 9 bases lay between the germline ends. The CDR3 extends over 15 amino acids. The CDR3: CASSSNRATNEKLFF. CDR3 nucleotide sequence: TGTGCCAGCAGTTCTAACAGGGCAACTAATGAAAAACTGTTTTTT.

This chain links TRBV5-1 with TRBJ1-2; TRBD1 matches at 7 bases. Per the germline V gene, CDR1 is SGHRS and CDR2 is YFSETQ. The CDR3 covers 15 residues. V lost 4 bases to trimming and J lost 6 bases; unmatched junction nucleotides: 12. CDR3 in amino acids: CASSPGYGQEHGYTF. Here the CDR3 DNA reads TGCGCCAGCAGCCCGGGATACGGACAGGAACATGGCTACACCTTC.

The J gene is TRBJ1-1, the V gene TRBV29-1, with D perhaps matching TRBD1 (6 bases). V was trimmed by 5 bases and J by 4 bases, leaving 11 bases between them. This CDR3 has 12 amino acids. Germline V gene data show CDR1 as SQVTM and CDR2 as ANQGSEA. CDR3: CSVSQGSTEAFF. The CDR3 DNA follows: TGCAGCGTTTCCCAGGGGAGCACTGAAGCTTTCTTT.

This clone occurred many times. The chain recombines TRBV11-3 with TRBJ1-2; D is undetermined. This CDR3 has 13 amino acids. Trimming left V 1 base short and J 7 bases short, with 10 bases between. Germline CDR1 and CDR2: SGHNT and YENEEA. Here the CDR3 DNA reads TGTGCCAGCAGCTTAGCGGGAGGTAGTGGCTACACCTTC. Translation gives CASSLAGGSGYTF.

The rearrangement links TRBV14 to TRBJ2-1, with D perhaps matching TRBD2 (5 bases). The germline gives CDR1 SGHDN, CDR2 FVKESK. Trimming took 3 bases from V and 4 from J, leaving 10 bases between them. The CDR3 consists of 14 residues. Here the CDR3 reads CASSHRTGYNEQFF. The CDR3 bases are TGTGCCAGCAGCCATAGGACGGGATACAATGAGCAGTTCTTC.